The 13 T cell receptor beta chains below were found in one sample sequenced in a study of beta chain features in type 1 diabetes. Study-wide results and caveats: For Type 1 diabetes patients, all four CD4+ subsets carried TCRB CDR3s that were moderately but significantly shorter.

The antigens of these receptors remain unknown. The investigators reverse transcribed all of the isolated RNA, so they sequenced expressed TCRB transcripts. Sequencing used immunoSEQ multiplex PCR; TCRdb keeps in-frame clones, though not all of them. The top ten clones hold nearly 0.015% of a sample with about 300,000 clones, about 13% of them seen once. The sequenced sample consisted of naive CD4+ T cells from blood. The receptors were sampled from a woman under 30 with type 1 diabetes.

This chain joins TRBV9 and TRBJ2-2; 7 positions match TRBD2. CDR1 is SGDLS and CDR2 is YYNGEE in the germline V gene. V was pared by 0 bases and J by 0 bases, with 17 bases of the junction left unmatched. This CDR3 contains 21 residues. The CDR3 spells CASSVGLSQREAHSNTGELFF. CDR3 sequence (DNA): TGTGCCAGCAGCGTAGGATTGAGCCAGCGGGAAGCCCACTCGAACACCGGGGAGCTGTTTTTT.

This clone was seen a few times. The chain uses TRBV28 and TRBJ1-2, with unresolved D. Germline V gene sequence: CDR1 MDHEN, CDR2 SYDVKM. V lost 2 bases, J lost 4 bases, and 11 bases lay in between. CDR3 length: 14 residues. The CDR3 DNA sequence: TGTGCCAGCAGTTTACCCCAGCGAAGCTATGGCTACACCTTC. Translating it yields CASSLPQRSYGYTF.

In this sample, this clone turned up once. The rearrangement links TRBV19 to TRBJ1-5; a weak D match, TRBD1 (6 bases). CDR3 length: 14 residues. The V end was cut by 7 bases, the J end by 5 bases, with 15 bases between. Germline V gives CDR1 LNHDA, CDR2 SQIVND (reference sequence). In DNA form, the CDR3 reads TGTGCCAGTACCGAAGGGACATTTTATCAGCCCCAGCATTTT. Residues: CASTEGTFYQPQHF. Full variable domain (remainder filled in from reference TRBV19 and TRBJ1-5): DGGITQSPKYLFRKEGQNVTLSCEQNLNHDAMYWYRQDPGQGLRLIYYSQIVNDFQKGDIAEGYSVSREKKESFPLTVTSAQKNPTAFYLCASTEGTFYQPQHFGDGTRLSIL.

This clone has just a few counts. The V call is TRBV30, the J call TRBJ2-3; 10 nucleotides match TRBD2. CDR3 length: 12 amino acids. Germline trimming cut 2 bases from V and 9 bases from J; bases unmatched to any gene: 2. Germline CDR1 is GTSNPN and CDR2 is SVGIG (reference sequence). CDR3 DNA: TGTGCCTGGAGTAGCGGGAGGGGGACGCAGTATTTT. Translated, it gives CAWSSGRGTQYF. The full variable domain, rest sourced from reference TRBV30 and TRBJ2-3, is SQTIHQWPATLVQPVGSPLSLECTVEGTSNPNLYWYRQAAGRGLQLLFYSVGIGQISSEVPQNLSASRPQDRQFILSSKKLLLSDSGFYLCAWSSGRGTQYFGPGTRLTVL.

This clone was observed a few times. V usage is TRBV27 and J usage is TRBJ2-7; 8 nucleotides align to TRBD2. The CDR3 is 15 amino acids. Looked up from germline, CDR1 is MNHEY and CDR2 is SMNVEV (reference sequence). The J segment lost 3 bases and the V segment lost 5 bases, leaving 9 bases of the junction unmatched. The CDR3 spells CASSRGGEGGYEQYF. The CDR3 DNA sequence: TGTGCCAGCAGTCGGGGGGGAGAAGGGGGCTACGAGCAGTACTTC.

The chain joins TRBV20-1 to TRBJ1-5; D possibly corresponds to TRBD1 (6 bases). The germline V and J ends were trimmed by 5 bases and 14 bases, with 16 bases remaining between them. Germline V CDR1 and CDR2: DFQATT, SNEGSKA (reference sequence). The CDR3 runs to 11 residues. CDR3 in amino acids: CSAPRQAFEHF. CDR3 DNA sequence: TGCAGTGCTCCCCGACAGGCCTTTGAGCATTTT.

This sequence joins TRBV30 and TRBJ1-1; no firm D call. The V end was cut by 1 base, the J end by 1 base, with 7 bases between. The germline V gene has CDR1 GTSNPN and CDR2 SVGIG (reference sequence). The CDR3 is made up of 13 amino acids. CDR3 sequence (DNA): TGTGCCTGGAGTGGAGGTCCGAACACTGAAGCTTTCTTT. This encodes CAWSGGPNTEAFF.

V usage is TRBV7-2 and J usage is TRBJ2-5, with 10 positions matching TRBD2. V lost 5 bases to trimming and J lost 2 bases; unmatched junction nucleotides: 5. Germline-derived CDR1 and CDR2 are SGHTA and FQGNSA. The CDR3 loop spans 15 amino acids. The CDR3 DNA sequence: TGTGCCAGCAGCATGGGACTAGCGAGTCAAGAGACCCAGTACTTC. It yields the protein CASSMGLASQETQYF.

The chain combines TRBV5-1 with TRBJ2-3; 7 bases align to TRBD2. Germline-derived CDR1 and CDR2 are SGHRS and YFSETQ. The CDR3 is made up of 13 amino acids. V was clipped by 4 bases and J by 4 bases; unmatched bases: 3. CDR3 nucleotide sequence: TGCGCCAGCAGCCCAGGACTAGCAGATACGCAGTATTTT. Translation: CASSPGLADTQYF.

This clone has a count of ten or more. V gene TRBV29-1 combines with J gene TRBJ2-7; 10 nucleotides match TRBD2. Germline lookup yields CDR1 SQVTM and CDR2 ANQGSEA. There are 13 residues in the CDR3. V shed 4 bases, J shed 2 bases, and the junction held 2 bases outside the gene matches. The CDR3 bases are TGCAGCGTTGGGACTAGCGGCCCCTACGAGCAGTACTTC. Protein product: CSVGTSGPYEQYF.

In nucleotides, the CDR3 is TGTGCCAGCAGCTTCTCCGGGACTAGCGGGCCTTACGAGCAGTACTTC. This translates into CASSFSGTSGPYEQYF. The chain carries TRBV5-4 and TRBJ2-7; TRBD2 agrees at 12 bases. In germline, CDR1 is SGHNT, CDR2 YYREEE (reference sequence). Germline trimming cut 2 bases from V and 4 bases from J; bases unmatched to any gene: 7. The CDR3 is 16 amino acids.

The gene calls are TRBV2 and TRBJ1-1; 10 bases are a match to TRBD1. CDR3 length: 16 amino acids. V lost 4 bases, J lost 0 bases, and 5 bases stayed unmatched. Germline assignment: CDR1 SNHLY and CDR2 FYNNEI. CDR3 in amino acids: CASSVPTGGMNTEAFF. CDR3 nucleotide sequence: TGTGCCAGCAGTGTCCCGACAGGGGGCATGAACACTGAAGCTTTCTTT.

The V gene is TRBV7-9, the J gene TRBJ1-1, with D perhaps matching TRBD1 (6 bases). The CDR3 contains 13 residues. Trimming shortened V by 6 bases and J by 5 bases, and 13 bases separated the two germline ends. Germline V lookup: CDR1 SEHNR, CDR2 FQNEAQ (reference sequence). The CDR3 region has the DNA TGTGCCAGCAGTAGAGGGGGGGTTACTGAAGCTTTCTTT. Translated, it gives CASSRGGVTEAFF.